This section outlines one TCR beta chain sequence together with its context. This specimen comes from a study of cytomegalovirus exposure and HLA in healthy donors. The CDR3 has 14 amino acids. Germline CDR1 is SGHNT and CDR2 is YENEEA. V shed 4 bases and J 9 bases; nucleotides not matched to a gene: 4. 13 Jbeta primers and 60 Vbeta primers were used for the PCR. Some clones are missing from TCRdb's copy, which holds only in-frame ones; the method was immunoSEQ multiplex PCR. The table lists about 250,000 clones, about 75% of them singletons. Healthy bone marrow donors supplied every sample. This receptor was taken from a female donor in good health and CMV-seronegative. The specimen sequenced was PBMCs. J is TRBJ2-1 and V is TRBV11-3; 12 bases align to TRBD2. The chain's CDR3 is CASSSGLAGSEQFF. The CDR3 bases are TGTGCCAGCAGCTCCGGACTAGCGGGGAGTGAGCAGTTCTTC.